Sequencing of this TCR beta chain was carried out in a study of T-cell memory formation after mild COVID-19. Study-level information: For the most part, TCR clusters were specific to one donor.

Findings and limits, study-wide: A second wave expanding day 15 to 37 was CD4+-biased; contracting clones were balanced.

This clonotype occurred many times. The antigen is not known. Constant-segment primers and 5'RACE yielded cDNA libraries for TCR alpha and TCR beta, each carrying sample barcodes and UMIs. In TCRdb, the 5' RACE reads were re-called with MiXCR into one record per CDR3 protein. Of about 130,000 distinct CDR3 sequences detected, about 6% appear once; the ten largest clones hold 2% to 2.5%. Sequencing was performed on PBMCs or a T cell subset sorted from them (not recorded which). The TCR was taken from an adult woman who had mild COVID-19 (a few samples of this study predate the infection). Cell type and time point are not known.

The CDR3 spells CASSWGATAYNSPLHF. The DNA of the CDR3 is TGTGCCAGCAGCTGGGGGGCGACAGCCTATAATTCACCCCTCCACTTT. This chain uses TRBV5-5 with TRBJ1-6; D may be TRBD1 (6 bases). The V gene's germline CDR1 is SGHKS and CDR2 YYEKEE (reference sequence). The CDR3 sequence is 16 residues long. V was pared by 3 bases and J by 2 bases, with 12 bases between.